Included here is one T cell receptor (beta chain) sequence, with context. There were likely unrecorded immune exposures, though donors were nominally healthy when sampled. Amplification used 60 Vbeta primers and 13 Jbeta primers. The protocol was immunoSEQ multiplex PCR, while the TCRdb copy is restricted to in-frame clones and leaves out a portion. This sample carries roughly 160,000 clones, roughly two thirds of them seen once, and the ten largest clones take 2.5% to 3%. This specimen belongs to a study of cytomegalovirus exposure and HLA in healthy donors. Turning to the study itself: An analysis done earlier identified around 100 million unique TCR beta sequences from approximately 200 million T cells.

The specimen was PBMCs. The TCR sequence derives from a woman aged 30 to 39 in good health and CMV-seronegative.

This CDR3 is CASSIWGQAYTGELFF. Written as DNA, the CDR3 is TGTGCCAGTAGTATTTGGGGGCAGGCGTACACCGGGGAGCTGTTTTTT. The rearrangement uses TRBV19 and TRBJ2-2, with D maybe TRBD1 (6 bases). Germline CDR1 LNHDA, CDR2 SQIVND (reference sequence). This CDR3 has 16 amino acids. V was cut by 3 bases and J by 3 bases, with 14 bases left in between.